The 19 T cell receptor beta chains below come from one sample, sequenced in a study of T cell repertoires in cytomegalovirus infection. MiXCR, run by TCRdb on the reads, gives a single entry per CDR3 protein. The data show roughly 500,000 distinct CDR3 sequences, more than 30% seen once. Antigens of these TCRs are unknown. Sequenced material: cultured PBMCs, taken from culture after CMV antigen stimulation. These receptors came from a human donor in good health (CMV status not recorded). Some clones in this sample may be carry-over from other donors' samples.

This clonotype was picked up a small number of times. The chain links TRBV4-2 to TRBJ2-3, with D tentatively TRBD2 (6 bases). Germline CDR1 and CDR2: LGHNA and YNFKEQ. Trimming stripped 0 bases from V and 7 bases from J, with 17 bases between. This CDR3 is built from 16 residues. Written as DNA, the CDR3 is TGTGCCAGCAGCCAAGAACCCGGGGGAGGTGATTATACGCAGTATTTT. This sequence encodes CASSQEPGGGDYTQYF.

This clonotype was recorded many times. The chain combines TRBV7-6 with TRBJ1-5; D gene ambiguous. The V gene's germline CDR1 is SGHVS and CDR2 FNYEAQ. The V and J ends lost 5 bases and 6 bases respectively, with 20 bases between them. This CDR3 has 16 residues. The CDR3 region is CASSLNDVGVGQPQHF. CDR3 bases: TGTGCCAGCAGCCTGAATGATGTTGGAGTTGGTCAGCCCCAGCATTTT.

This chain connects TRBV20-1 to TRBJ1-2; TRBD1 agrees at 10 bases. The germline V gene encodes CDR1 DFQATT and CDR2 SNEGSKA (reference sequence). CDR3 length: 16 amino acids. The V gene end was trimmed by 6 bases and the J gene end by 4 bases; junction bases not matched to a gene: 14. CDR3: CSARPRDRGPFYGYTF. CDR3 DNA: TGCAGTGCCCGTCCCCGGGACAGGGGCCCCTTCTATGGCTACACCTTC.

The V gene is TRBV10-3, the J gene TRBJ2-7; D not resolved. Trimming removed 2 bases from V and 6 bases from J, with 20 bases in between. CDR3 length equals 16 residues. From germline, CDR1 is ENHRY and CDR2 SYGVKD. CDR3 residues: CAISEGVGANAREQYF. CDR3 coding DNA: TGTGCCATCAGTGAGGGGGTAGGTGCCAATGCGCGCGAGCAGTACTTC.

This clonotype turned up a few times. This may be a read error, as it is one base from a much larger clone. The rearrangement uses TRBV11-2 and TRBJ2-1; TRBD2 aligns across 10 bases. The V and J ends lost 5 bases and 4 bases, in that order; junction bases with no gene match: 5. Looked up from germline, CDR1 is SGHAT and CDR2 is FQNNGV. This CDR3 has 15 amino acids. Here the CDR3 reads CASSGLAVGYNEQFF. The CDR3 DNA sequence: TGTGCCAGCAGCGGACTAGCGGTAGGGTACAATGAGCAGTTCTTC.

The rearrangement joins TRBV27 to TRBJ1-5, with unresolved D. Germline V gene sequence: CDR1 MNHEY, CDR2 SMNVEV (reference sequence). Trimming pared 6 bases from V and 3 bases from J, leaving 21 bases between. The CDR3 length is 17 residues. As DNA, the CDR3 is TGTGCCAGCAGCGATCCCCTTTGGGCCAGCTACAATCAGCCCCAGCATTTT. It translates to CASSDPLWASYNQPQHF.

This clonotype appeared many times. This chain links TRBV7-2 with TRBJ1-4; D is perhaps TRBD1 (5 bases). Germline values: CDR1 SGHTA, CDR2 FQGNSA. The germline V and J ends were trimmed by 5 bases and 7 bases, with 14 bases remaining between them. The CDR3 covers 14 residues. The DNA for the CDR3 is TGTGCCAGCAGCCGGGTCCCCGGGGGTGAAAAACTGTTTTTT. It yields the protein CASSRVPGGEKLFF.

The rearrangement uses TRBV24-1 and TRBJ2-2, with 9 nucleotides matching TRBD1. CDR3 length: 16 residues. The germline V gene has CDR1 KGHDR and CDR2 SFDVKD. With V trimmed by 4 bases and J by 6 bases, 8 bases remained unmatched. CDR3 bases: TGTGCCACCAGTGAGCCGGGACAGGGTATCGCCGGGGAGCTGTTTTTT. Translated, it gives CATSEPGQGIAGELFF.

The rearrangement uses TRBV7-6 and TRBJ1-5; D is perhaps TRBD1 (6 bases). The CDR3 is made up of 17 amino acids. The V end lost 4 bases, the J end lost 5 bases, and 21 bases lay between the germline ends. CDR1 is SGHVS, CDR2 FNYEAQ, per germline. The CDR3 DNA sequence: TGTGCCAGCAGCTCTCCCCAGGGACACCCGATCCATCAGCCCCAGCATTTT. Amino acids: CASSSPQGHPIHQPQHF.

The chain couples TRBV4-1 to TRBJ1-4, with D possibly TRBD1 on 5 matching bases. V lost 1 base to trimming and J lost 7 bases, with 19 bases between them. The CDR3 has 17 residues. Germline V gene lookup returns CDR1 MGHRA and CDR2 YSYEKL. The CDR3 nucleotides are TGCGCCAGCAGCCAAGTCTTTCAAGGGGCGGGTCTTGAAAAACTGTTTTTT. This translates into CASSQVFQGAGLEKLFF.

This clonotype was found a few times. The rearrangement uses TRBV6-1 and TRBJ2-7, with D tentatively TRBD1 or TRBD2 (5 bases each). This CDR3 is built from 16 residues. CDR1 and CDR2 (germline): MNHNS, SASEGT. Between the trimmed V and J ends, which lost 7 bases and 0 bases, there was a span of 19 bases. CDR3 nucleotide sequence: TGTGCCAGCACCCCCAGGTGGGCAGGGAGCTCCTACGAGCAGTACGTC. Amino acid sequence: CASTPRWAGSSYEQYV.

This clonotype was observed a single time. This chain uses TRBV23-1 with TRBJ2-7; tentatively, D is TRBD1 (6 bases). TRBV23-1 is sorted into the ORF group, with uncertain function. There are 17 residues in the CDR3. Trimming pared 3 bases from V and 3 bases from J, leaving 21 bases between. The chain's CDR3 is CASSHHGLQGKGYEQYF. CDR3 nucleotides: TGCGCCAGCAGTCACCACGGATTACAGGGAAAGGGCTACGAGCAGTACTTC.

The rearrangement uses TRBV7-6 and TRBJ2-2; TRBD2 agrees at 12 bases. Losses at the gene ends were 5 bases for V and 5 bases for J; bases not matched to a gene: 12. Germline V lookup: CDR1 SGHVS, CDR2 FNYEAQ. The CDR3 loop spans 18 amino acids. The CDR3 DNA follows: TGTGCCAGCAGCCCCCCGGGCGGGACTAGCGGGTATACCGGGGAGCTGTTTTTT. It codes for CASSPPGGTSGYTGELFF.

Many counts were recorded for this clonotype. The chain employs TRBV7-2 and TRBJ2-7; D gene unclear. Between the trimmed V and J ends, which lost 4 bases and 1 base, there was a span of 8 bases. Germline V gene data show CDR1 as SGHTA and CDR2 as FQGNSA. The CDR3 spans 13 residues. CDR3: CASSSARSYEQYV. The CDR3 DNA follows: TGTGCCAGCAGCTCGGCCAGATCCTACGAGCAGTACGTC.

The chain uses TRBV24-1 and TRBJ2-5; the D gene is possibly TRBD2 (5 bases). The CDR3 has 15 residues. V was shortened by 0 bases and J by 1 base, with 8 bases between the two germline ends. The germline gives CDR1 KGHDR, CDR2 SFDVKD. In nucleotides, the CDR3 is TGTGCCACCAGTGATTTGAGCGGTACCCAAGAGACCCAGTACTTC. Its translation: CATSDLSGTQETQYF.

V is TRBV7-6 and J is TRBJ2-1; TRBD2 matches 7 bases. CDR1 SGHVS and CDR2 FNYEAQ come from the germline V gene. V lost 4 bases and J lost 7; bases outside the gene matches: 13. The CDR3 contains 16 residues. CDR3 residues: CASSSRAGTGVNEQFF. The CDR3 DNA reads TGTGCCAGCAGCTCCCGAGCGGGAACTGGGGTGAATGAGCAGTTCTTC.

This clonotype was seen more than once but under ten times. CDR3 nucleotide sequence: TGTGCCAGCAGTTACTCCAGCGGCGCCTTGAACACTGAAGCTTTCTTT. Its protein is CASSYSSGALNTEAFF. The chain links TRBV6-2 or TRBV6-3 to TRBJ1-1, with D unresolved. Per the germline V gene, CDR1 is MNHEY and CDR2 is SVGEGT. The CDR3 is 16 residues long. Trimming shortened V by 0 bases and J by 0 bases, and 11 bases separated the two germline ends.

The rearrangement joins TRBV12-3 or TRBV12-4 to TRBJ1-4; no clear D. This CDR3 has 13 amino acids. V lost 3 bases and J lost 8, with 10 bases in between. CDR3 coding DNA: TGTGCCAGCAGTTTCGCACGGAGGGAAAAACTGTTTTTT. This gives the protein CASSFARREKLFF.

The CDR3 loop reads CASRFPSSNEQFF. CDR3 in DNA: TGCGCCAGCAGGTTTCCTAGCAGCAATGAGCAGTTCTTC. J is TRBJ2-1 and V is TRBV5-1, with D possibly being TRBD2 (5 bases). Trimming removed 5 bases from V and 6 bases from J, with 12 bases in between. Germline CDR1 and CDR2: SGHRS and YFSETQ. The CDR3 is 13 amino acids.